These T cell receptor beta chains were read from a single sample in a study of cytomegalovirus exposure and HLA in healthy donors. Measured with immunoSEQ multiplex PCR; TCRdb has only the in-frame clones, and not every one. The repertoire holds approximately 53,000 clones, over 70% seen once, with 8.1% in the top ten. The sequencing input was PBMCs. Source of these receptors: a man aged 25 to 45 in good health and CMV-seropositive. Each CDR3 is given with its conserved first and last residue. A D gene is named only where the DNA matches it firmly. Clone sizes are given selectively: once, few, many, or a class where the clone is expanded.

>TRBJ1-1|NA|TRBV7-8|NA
CASSYSLITGILTEAFF
TGTGCCAGCAGTTATTCTTTAATAACAGGGATACTCACTGAAGCTTTCTTT
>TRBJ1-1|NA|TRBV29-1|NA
CSVVANTEAFF
TGCAGCGTTGTAGCCAACACTGAAGCTTTCTTT
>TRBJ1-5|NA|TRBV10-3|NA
CAIRGGASQPQHF
TGTGCCATCCGTGGGGGCGCTTCTCAGCCCCAGCATTTT
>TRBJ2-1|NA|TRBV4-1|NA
CASSQDPGLTPEQFF
TGCGCCAGCAGCCAAGATCCCGGACTCACGCCCGAGCAGTTCTTC
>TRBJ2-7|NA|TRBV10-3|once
CAISEAVGSYEQYF
TGTGCCATCAGTGAAGCCGTTGGCTCCTACGAGCAGTACTTC
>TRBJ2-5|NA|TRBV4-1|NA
CASSQEDRNVETQYF
TGCGCCAGCAGCCAAGAGGACAGAAATGTGGAGACCCAGTACTTC
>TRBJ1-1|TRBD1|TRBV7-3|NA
CASSSQGGRFEAFF
TGTGCCAGCAGCTCCCAGGGGGGAAGGTTTGAAGCTTTCTTT
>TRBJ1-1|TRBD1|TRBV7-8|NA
CASNRDRASEAFF
TGTGCCAGCAACCGGGACAGGGCTTCTGAAGCTTTCTTT
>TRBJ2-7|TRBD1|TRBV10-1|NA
CASSDSGTGFSGFEQYF
TGCGCCAGCAGTGACTCCGGGACAGGTTTCTCGGGATTCGAGCAGTACTTC
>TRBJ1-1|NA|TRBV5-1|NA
CASGAQNTEAFF
TGCGCCAGCGGGGCCCAAAACACTGAAGCTTTCTTT
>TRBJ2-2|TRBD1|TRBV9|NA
CASSVEDRVSGELFF
TGTGCCAGCAGCGTAGAGGACAGGGTCTCCGGGGAGCTGTTTTTT
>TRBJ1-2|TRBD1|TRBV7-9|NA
CASSSQGARDYGYTF
TGTGCCAGCAGCTCTCAGGGGGCGCGGGACTATGGCTACACCTTC
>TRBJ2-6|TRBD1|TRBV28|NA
CASSLRWTGGSGANVLTF
TGTGCCAGCAGTTTAAGGTGGACAGGGGGCTCTGGGGCCAACGTCCTGACTTTC
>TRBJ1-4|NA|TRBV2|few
CASSEHQGTEKLFF
TGTGCCAGCAGTGAACACCAGGGGACTGAAAAACTGTTTTTT
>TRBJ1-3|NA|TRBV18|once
CASSQGRGNTIYF
TGTGCCAGCTCACAGGGAAGAGGGAACACCATATATTTT
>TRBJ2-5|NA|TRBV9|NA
CASSPYQGRGETQYF
TGTGCCAGCAGCCCCTATCAGGGTCGAGGAGAGACCCAGTACTTC
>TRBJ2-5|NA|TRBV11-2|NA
CASSYGQIEETQYF
TGTGCCAGCAGCTATGGACAGATTGAAGAGACCCAGTACTTC
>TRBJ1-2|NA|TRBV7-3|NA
CASSSTGSGSYTF
TGTGCCAGCAGCTCCACAGGGTCCGGGAGCTACACCTTC
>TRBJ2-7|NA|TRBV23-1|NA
CARKDSFPSYEQYF
TGCGCCAGAAAGGACAGTTTCCCCTCCTACGAGCAGTACTTC
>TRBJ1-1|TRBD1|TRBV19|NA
CASSKGQGTMNTEAFF
TGTGCCAGTAGTAAAGGACAGGGGACTATGAACACTGAAGCTTTCTTT
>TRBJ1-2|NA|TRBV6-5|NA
CASSKTGMVYGYTF
TGTGCCAGCAGTAAAACAGGGATGGTCTATGGCTACACCTTC
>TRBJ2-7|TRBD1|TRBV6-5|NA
CASSYRLTGESYEQYF
TGTGCCAGCAGTTATAGGCTGACAGGGGAGTCCTACGAGCAGTACTTC
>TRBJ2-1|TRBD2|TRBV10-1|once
CASSESSGGAHEQFF
TGCGCCAGCAGTGAGTCTAGCGGGGGGGCACATGAGCAGTTCTTC
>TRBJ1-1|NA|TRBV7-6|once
CASSHLGGQLNTEAFF
TGTGCCAGCAGCCATCTGGGGGGGCAGTTGAACACTGAAGCTTTCTTT
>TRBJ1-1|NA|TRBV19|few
CATHDRLNTEAFF
TGTGCCACCCACGACAGACTGAACACTGAAGCTTTCTTT
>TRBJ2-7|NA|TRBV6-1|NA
CASSDPRQISYEQYF
TGTGCCAGCAGTGACCCTCGACAGATCTCCTACGAGCAGTACTTC
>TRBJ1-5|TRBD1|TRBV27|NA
CASSLGTGGNQPQHF
TGTGCCAGCAGTTTGGGGACAGGGGGTAATCAGCCCCAGCATTTT
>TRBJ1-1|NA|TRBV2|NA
CASSEELGTEAFF
TGTGCCAGCAGTGAAGAACTAGGCACTGAAGCTTTCTTT
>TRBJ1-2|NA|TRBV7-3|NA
CASSPKIGDGYTF
TGTGCCAGCAGCCCAAAGATAGGGGATGGCTACACCTTC
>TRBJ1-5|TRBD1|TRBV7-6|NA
CASSSGQGLEPQHF
TGTGCCAGCAGCTCGGGACAGGGGTTGGAACCCCAGCATTTT
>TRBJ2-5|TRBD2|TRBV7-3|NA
CASSLTAGGTQETQYF
TGTGCCAGCAGCTTAACGGCGGGGGGAACACAAGAGACCCAGTACTTC
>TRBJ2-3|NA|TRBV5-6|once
CASSLVGLRGGRSDTQYF
TGTGCCAGCAGCCTCGTCGGCCTTAGGGGTGGGAGGTCAGATACGCAGTATTTT
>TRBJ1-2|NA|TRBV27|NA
CASSLGFGGGYTF
TGTGCCAGCAGTTTAGGTTTTGGCGGTGGCTACACCTTC
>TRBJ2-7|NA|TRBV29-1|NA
CSVAPADYEQYF
TGCAGCGTTGCCCCTGCGGACTACGAGCAGTACTTC
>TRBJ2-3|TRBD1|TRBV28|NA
CASSPRTGRTHTQYF
TGTGCCAGCAGTCCCCGGACAGGGCGGACGCATACGCAGTATTTT
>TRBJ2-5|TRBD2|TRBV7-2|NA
CASSLGGGVRKTQYF
TGTGCCAGCAGCTTAGGTGGGGGGGTGCGGAAGACCCAGTACTTC
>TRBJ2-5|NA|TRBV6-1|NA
CASSEMVRVVWETQYF
TGTGCCAGCAGTGAAATGGTCAGGGTGGTTTGGGAGACCCAGTACTTC
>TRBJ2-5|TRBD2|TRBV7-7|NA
CASSLGLAGSETQYF
TGTGCCAGCAGCTTGGGACTAGCGGGATCAGAGACCCAGTACTTC
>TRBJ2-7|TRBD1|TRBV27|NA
CASSTTGLSYEQYF
TGTGCCAGCAGCACGACAGGGCTTTCCTACGAGCAGTACTTC
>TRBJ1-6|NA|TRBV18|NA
CASSPSFSNSPLHF
TGTGCCAGCTCACCATCATTTTCTAATTCACCCCTCCACTTT
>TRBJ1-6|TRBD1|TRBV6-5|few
CASSNGQGYNSPLHF
TGTGCCAGCAGCAACGGACAGGGATATAATTCACCCCTCCACTTT
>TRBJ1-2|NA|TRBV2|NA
CASSDDRDGCTF
TGTGCCAGCAGTGACGACCGGGATGGCTGCACCTTC
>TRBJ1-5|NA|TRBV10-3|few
CAISESWGVNQPQHF
TGTGCCATCAGTGAGTCATGGGGGGTCAATCAGCCCCAGCATTTT
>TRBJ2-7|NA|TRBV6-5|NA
CASRNGWGNSYEQYF
TGTGCCAGCAGGAACGGGTGGGGCAATTCCTACGAGCAGTACTTC
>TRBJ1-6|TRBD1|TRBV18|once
CASSPKEQGANGSPLHF
TGTGCCAGCTCACCAAAGGAACAGGGGGCTAATGGGTCACCCCTCCACTTT
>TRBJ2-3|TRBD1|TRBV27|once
CASSFLPRQGLDTQYF
TGTGCCAGCAGTTTTCTTCCCCGACAGGGTTTAGATACGCAGTATTTT
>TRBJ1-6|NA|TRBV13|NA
CASSSYDLTASPLHF
TGTGCCAGCAGCTCCTACGACTTGACAGCTTCACCCCTCCACTTT
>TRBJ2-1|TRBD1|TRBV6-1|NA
CASSVRDRGLNEQFF
TGTGCCAGCAGTGTCCGGGACAGGGGTCTCAATGAGCAGTTCTTC
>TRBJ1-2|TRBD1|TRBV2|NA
CASSQTGQKVYGYTF
TGTGCCAGCAGTCAGACGGGACAGAAAGTTTATGGCTACACCTTC